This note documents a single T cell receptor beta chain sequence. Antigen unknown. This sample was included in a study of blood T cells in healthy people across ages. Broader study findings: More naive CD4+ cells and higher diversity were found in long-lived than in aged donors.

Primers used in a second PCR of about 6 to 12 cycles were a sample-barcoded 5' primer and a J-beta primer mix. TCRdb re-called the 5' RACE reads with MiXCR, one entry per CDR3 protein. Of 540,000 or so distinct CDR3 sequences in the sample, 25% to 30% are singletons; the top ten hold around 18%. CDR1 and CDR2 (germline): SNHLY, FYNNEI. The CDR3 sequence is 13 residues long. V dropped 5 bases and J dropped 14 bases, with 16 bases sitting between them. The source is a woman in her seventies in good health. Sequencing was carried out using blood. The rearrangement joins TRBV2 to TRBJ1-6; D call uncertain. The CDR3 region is CASSIDLTSTLHF. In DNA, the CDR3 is TGTGCCAGCAGTATCGACCTAACCTCGACCCTCCACTTT.